The 20 T cell receptor beta chains presented below share a single source sample, sequenced in a study of T cell repertoires in cytomegalovirus infection. MiXCR, run by TCRdb on the reads, gives a single entry per CDR3 protein. The sample has 290,000 or so distinct CDR3 sequences; roughly a quarter are singletons. Sequenced: PBMCs. Receptor source: a human donor in good health (CMV status not recorded). Some clones in this sample may be carry-over from other donors' samples.

The chain is built from TRBV29-1 and TRBJ2-3; D perhaps matches TRBD2 (7 bases). The ends were cut back, 1 base at V and 6 bases at J, with 17 bases in the middle. The germline V gene has CDR1 SQVTM and CDR2 ANQGSEA. There are 15 residues in the CDR3. CDR3 DNA sequence: TGCAGCGTTGAAGCCTCGGGGGGCCGGTCTGATACGCAGTATTTT. Encoded protein: CSVEASGGRSDTQYF.

V is TRBV29-1 and J is TRBJ1-2; 7 positions match TRBD1. CDR1 and CDR2 from the germline V gene are SQVTM and ANQGSEA. J gave up 6 bases and V 4 bases, and 8 bases lay outside the gene matches. This CDR3 is built from 13 residues. CDR3 DNA sequence: TGCAGCGTTGGGGGACAGCGACTTCATGGCTACACCTTC. Translation gives CSVGGQRLHGYTF.

This clonotype was picked up many times. The chain carries TRBV6-2 or TRBV6-3 and TRBJ2-3; D might be TRBD1 (5 bases). The V and J ends lost 10 bases and 2 bases respectively, with 13 bases between them. The CDR3 loop spans 13 amino acids. Germline V gene data show CDR1 as MNHEY and CDR2 as SVGEGT. The CDR3 here is CATSRVITDTQYF. The CDR3 DNA is TGTGCCACCTCCAGGGTCATCACAGATACGCAGTATTTT.

With regard to this clonotype: This may be a read error, as it is one base from a much larger clone. The chain recombines TRBV12-3 or TRBV12-4 with TRBJ1-1; D may be TRBD1 (5 bases). The CDR3 is 13 residues long. In nucleotides, the CDR3 is TGTGCCATCAGTTCCCAGGGTTTCACTGAAGCTTTCTTT. It yields the protein CAISSQGFTEAFF.

The CDR3 protein is CASSATSGMSYEQYF. CDR3 nucleotides: TGTGCCAGCAGTGCAACTAGCGGGATGTCCTACGAGCAGTACTTC. The chain is built from TRBV6-6 and TRBJ2-7; 10 nucleotides align to TRBD2. Trimming took 5 bases from V and 1 from J; bases not matched to a gene: 5. Germline CDR1 MNHNY, CDR2 SVGAGI (reference sequence). The CDR3 covers 15 residues.

This chain joins TRBV5-4 and TRBJ2-1; D is perhaps TRBD2 (6 bases). The CDR3 sequence is 15 residues long. CDR1 and CDR2 from the germline V gene are SGHNT and YYREEE (reference sequence). Trimming left V 4 bases short and J 4 bases short, with 15 bases between. CDR3 region: CASSLLAGNYNEQFF. CDR3 coding DNA: TGTGCCAGCAGCCTTCTGGCGGGAAATTACAATGAGCAGTTCTTC.

This clonotype has just a few counts. CDR3 nucleotide sequence: TGTGCCAGCAGTTACTCAACGGGAGGATGGGACACTGAAGCTTTCTTT. Protein sequence: CASSYSTGGWDTEAFF. The chain couples TRBV6-5 to TRBJ1-1; the D is unclear. CDR1 MNHEY and CDR2 SVGAGI come from the germline V gene. This CDR3 spans 16 amino acids. Trimming stripped 0 bases from V and 3 bases from J, with 14 bases between.

The V gene is TRBV6-2 or TRBV6-3, the J gene TRBJ1-1; no definite D call. The CDR3 extends over 16 amino acids. The germline V and J ends were trimmed by 5 bases and 5 bases, with 21 bases remaining between them. The germline CDR1 and CDR2 sequences are MNHEY and SVGEGT. The CDR3 is CASSKFRARRRTEAFF. The CDR3 coding sequence is TGTGCCAGCAGTAAATTTCGGGCGCGGAGGAGGACTGAAGCTTTCTTT.

CDR3 DNA: TGTGCCAGCAGTTACATGTCGGCTGGCGCGAACACTGAAGCTTTCTTT. This sequence encodes CASSYMSAGANTEAFF. V usage is TRBV6-6 and J usage is TRBJ1-1; D is unclear. Trimming removed 2 bases from V and 1 base from J, with 14 bases in between. Germline lookup yields CDR1 MNHNY and CDR2 SVGAGI (reference sequence). The CDR3 contains 16 residues.

The chain has TRBV19 and TRBJ1-5; 8 bases are shared with TRBD1. With V trimmed by 7 bases and J by 5 bases, 10 bases remained unmatched. Germline values: CDR1 LNHDA, CDR2 SQIVND (reference sequence). The CDR3 consists of 15 residues. The CDR3 DNA follows: TGTGCCAGTAATGGACAGGGCTTGAGGTATCAGCCCCAGCATTTT. This gives the protein CASNGQGLRYQPQHF.

This clonotype was counted between two and nine times. The chain is built from TRBV20-1 and TRBJ2-1, with D possibly being TRBD2 (6 bases). Between the trimmed V and J ends, which lost 7 bases and 5 bases, there was a span of 12 bases. Germline V gives CDR1 DFQATT, CDR2 SNEGSKA (reference sequence). The CDR3 loop spans 12 amino acids. The CDR3 nucleotides are TGCAGTGGCAGGACTATTCACAATGAGCAGTTCTTC. This translates into CSGRTIHNEQFF.

A few counts support this clonotype. The chain recombines TRBV5-6 with TRBJ2-5, with a possible D match to TRBD1 (6 bases). The germline gives CDR1 SGHDT, CDR2 YYEEEE. This CDR3 has 13 residues. V was pared by 3 bases and J by 8 bases, with 14 bases between. For the CDR3, the DNA is TGTGCCAGCAGCTCGAGGGGGTCCGGTACCCAGTACTTC. The encoded protein is CASSSRGSGTQYF.

In DNA, the CDR3 is TGCAGTGCTAGACCCTTATTTTTAGACAGGGAGACCCAGTACTTC. Its translation is CSARPLFLDRETQYF. This rearrangement joins TRBV20-1 to TRBJ2-5; D might be TRBD1 (6 bases). Trimming stripped 2 bases from V and 5 bases from J, with 18 bases between. The CDR3 sequence is 15 residues long. From germline, CDR1 is DFQATT and CDR2 SNEGSKA (reference sequence).

This clonotype was seen at least ten times. The chain combines TRBV7-2 with TRBJ1-1, with 7 bases lining up with TRBD1. The CDR3 is made up of 16 amino acids. The ends lost 10 bases at V and 5 bases at J; junction bases unmatched: 19. In germline, CDR1 is SGHTA, CDR2 FQGNSA. CDR3 loop: CATTFSETGEGTEAFF. DNA of the CDR3: TGTGCCACGACCTTCTCGGAAACAGGGGAAGGTACTGAAGCTTTCTTT.

The gene calls are TRBV2 and TRBJ1-5; tentatively, D is TRBD1 (6 bases). Germline CDR1 reads SNHLY; CDR2 reads FYNNEI. V gave up 6 bases and J gave up 3 bases, with 15 bases separating them. CDR3 length equals 15 residues. The DNA for the CDR3 is TGTGCCAGCAGACTAATGGACAGACTCAATCAGCCCCAGCATTTT. It specifies CASRLMDRLNQPQHF.

DNA of the CDR3: TGTGCCAGCAGGCGGGACGGCCAAAATTCACCCCTCCACTTT. Protein sequence: CASRRDGQNSPLHF. This chain joins TRBV5-5 and TRBJ1-6, with TRBD1 as a possible D gene (5 bases). With 5 bases removed from V and 7 bases from J, the gap between germline ends came to 13 bases. CDR3 length: 14 residues. Germline V CDR1 and CDR2: SGHKS, YYEKEE (reference sequence).

The chain links TRBV29-1 to TRBJ1-1; no firm D call. The V gene's germline CDR1 is SQVTM and CDR2 ANQGSEA. Trimming took 4 bases from V and 1 from J, leaving 10 bases between them. The CDR3 is 13 residues long. CDR3 DNA: TGCAGCGTTGGAGTTGGGCAGAACACTGAAGCTTTCTTT. Its translation is CSVGVGQNTEAFF.

This clonotype was detected ten times or more. The rearrangement uses TRBV7-9 and TRBJ1-5; unclear D gene. The CDR3 is 13 residues long. CDR1 SEHNR and CDR2 FQNEAQ come from the germline V gene (reference sequence). V lost 3 bases to trimming and J lost 0 bases, with 3 bases between them. The CDR3 loop reads CASSFTSNQPQHF. CDR3 DNA sequence: TGTGCCAGCAGCTTTACTAGCAATCAGCCCCAGCATTTT.

This clonotype was picked up many times. The chain joins TRBV10-3 to TRBJ2-3; TRBD1 is a possible D gene (8 bases). The ends were cut back, 6 bases at V and 5 bases at J, with 18 bases in the middle. CDR1 ENHRY and CDR2 SYGVKD come from the germline V gene. This CDR3 is 15 amino acids long. The CDR3 sequence: CAIRRGAGGQDTQYF. CDR3 coding DNA: TGTGCCATCAGACGGGGGGCAGGGGGCCAAGATACGCAGTATTTT.

This clonotype was counted once. The chain employs TRBV20-1 and TRBJ2-1; 16 bases map to TRBD2. Germline-derived CDR1 and CDR2 are DFQATT and SNEGSKA (reference sequence). This CDR3 is built from 16 residues. Germline trimming cut 4 bases from V and 10 bases from J; bases unmatched to any gene: 10. DNA of the CDR3: TGCAGTGCTATTCCCGGGACTAGCGGGAGGGCCTTGGAGCAGTTCTTC. It encodes CSAIPGTSGRALEQFF.